Below are 19 T cell receptor beta chains sequenced from a single sample in a study of shared clonotypes between healthy human individuals. It was CD45RO-negative cells, positively selected for CCR7, that made up naive CD8 cells, with terminally differentiated effector memory CD45RA+ cells excluded. Assay used: immunoSEQ multiplex PCR; TCRdb lists only in-frame clones, some missing. The sample lists about 2.1 million clones; over 85% were seen once. Input material: naive CD8+ T cells from PBMCs. The receptors here all came from a man in his late teens or twenties in good health. Some clones in this sample may be carry-over from other donors' samples.

This chain uses TRBV9 with TRBJ1-1, with a tentative D call TRBD1 (6 bases). V was trimmed by 1 base and J by 4 bases, leaving 14 bases between them. CDR1 and CDR2 from the germline V gene are SGDLS and YYNGEE. The CDR3 contains 15 residues. CDR3 sequence (DNA): TGTGCCAGCAGCGTACGGGAGGGGGGAAGCACTGAAGCTTTCTTT. Protein product: CASSVREGGSTEAFF.

A few counts support this clone. The chain combines TRBV2 with TRBJ1-2; D call uncertain. V was cut by 6 bases and J by 6 bases, with 14 bases left in between. The CDR3 runs to 13 residues. CDR1 and CDR2 (germline): SNHLY, FYNNEI. The CDR3 here is CASSSEFTDGYTF. The CDR3 region has the DNA TGTGCCAGCAGCAGTGAGTTTACGGATGGCTACACCTTC.

V is TRBV9 and J is TRBJ1-4; 7 bases fit TRBD1. The germline CDR1 and CDR2 sequences are SGDLS and YYNGEE. The CDR3 is 17 amino acids. The junction had 14 bases not matched to a gene; V was cut back by 3 bases and J by 6 bases. This CDR3 is CASSEGAGGNGDEKLFF. The DNA for the CDR3 is TGTGCCAGCAGCGAGGGGGCTGGGGGCAACGGGGATGAAAAACTGTTTTTT.

The genes are TRBV5-1 and TRBJ2-7, with D perhaps TRBD2 (6 bases). The CDR3 extends over 14 amino acids. Trimming cost V 6 bases and J 2 bases, with 15 bases left between them. The germline V gene encodes CDR1 SGHRS and CDR2 YFSETQ. This chain's CDR3 is CASTLSGYTYEQYF. DNA of the CDR3: TGCGCCAGCACCCTTAGCGGATACACCTACGAGCAGTACTTC. The entire variable domain, with the rest obtained from reference TRBV5-1 and TRBJ2-7, is as follows: KAGVTQTPRYLIKTRGQQVTLSCSPISGHRSVSWYQQTPGQGLQFLFEYFSETQRNKGNFPGRFSGRQFSNSRSEMNVSTLELGDSALYLCASTLSGYTYEQYFGPGTRLTVT.

This clone was detected only once. The chain combines TRBV7-8 with TRBJ2-3; 8 nucleotides line up with TRBD2. Germline V CDR1 and CDR2: SGHVS, FQNEAQ. The CDR3 extends over 16 amino acids. After removal of 1 base from V and 2 bases from J, the junction contained 5 bases not matched to a gene. The CDR3 coding sequence is TGTGCCAGCAGCTTAGTCCGCGGGAGGATCACAGATACGCAGTATTTT. It is translated as CASSLVRGRITDTQYF.

V gene TRBV15 combines with J gene TRBJ2-2; D remains unclear. Germline V lookup: CDR1 LNHNV, CDR2 YYDKDF (reference sequence). The CDR3 runs 14 residues. V lost 1 base to trimming and J lost 7 bases, with 10 bases between them. The DNA of the CDR3 is TGTGCCACCAGCAGAGTAATGGTAGTCGGGGAGCTGTTTTTT. Its translation: CATSRVMVVGELFF.

V gene TRBV27 combines with J gene TRBJ2-1, with D maybe TRBD2 (5 bases). Germline CDR1 MNHEY, CDR2 SMNVEV (reference sequence). CDR3 length: 14 residues. Trimming shortened V by 2 bases and J by 9 bases, and 14 bases separated the two germline ends. The CDR3 DNA reads as TGTGCCAGCAGTTTAGCGGGTTCTCCCGCTGAGCAGTTCTTC. Amino acids: CASSLAGSPAEQFF.

Concerning this clone: The junction shows a germline mismatch at one end, possibly a read error. This chain connects TRBV5-6 to TRBJ2-5; 9 bases fit TRBD2. The CDR3 is 12 residues long. The germline gives CDR1 SGHDT, CDR2 YYEEEE. This CDR3 reads CASSWTGGGEDF. The CDR3 DNA reads TGTGCCAGCAGCTGGACCGGCGGGGGGGAGGACTTC.

This chain uses TRBV6-1 with TRBJ1-4; no clear D. Germline lookup yields CDR1 MNHNS and CDR2 SASEGT. There are 15 residues in the CDR3. Trimming left V 8 bases short and J 0 bases short, with 13 bases between. The CDR3 DNA follows: TGTGCCAGCCATTGGTCGGGGACAACTAATGAAAAACTGTTTTTT. Amino acid sequence: CASHWSGTTNEKLFF.

V is TRBV5-1 and J is TRBJ1-4; TRBD1 matches 8 bases. The CDR3 spans 15 residues. V gave up 4 bases and J gave up 2 bases; unmatched junction bases: 4. The V gene's germline CDR1 is SGHRS and CDR2 YFSETQ. This CDR3 is CASSDRGTTNEKLFF. CDR3 nucleotide sequence: TGCGCCAGCAGCGACAGGGGAACCACTAATGAAAAACTGTTTTTT.

This clone was seen only once. This rearrangement joins TRBV28 to TRBJ2-7; 8 bases line up with TRBD2. Germline-derived CDR1 and CDR2 are MDHEN and SYDVKM. J lost 2 bases, V lost 5 bases, and 8 bases had no gene match. The CDR3 is 15 amino acids. The CDR3 loop is CASSTGLASTYEQYF. The DNA for the CDR3 is TGTGCCAGCAGTACTGGACTAGCTTCGACCTACGAGCAGTACTTC.

This chain joins TRBV21-1 and TRBJ2-2; the D call of TRBD2 is as the table states it, not checked on the DNA. TRBV21-1 constitutes a pseudogene. The CDR3 runs to 23 residues. Written as DNA, the CDR3 is TGTGCCAGCCTACTTGTTTCCAGGGGGCGTCCAACTAGCGGGAGCTTTGGGACCGGGGAGCTGTTTTTT. This gives the protein CASLLVSRGRPTSGSFGTGELFF.

V and J are TRBV11-2 and TRBJ1-3, with D tentatively TRBD1 (5 bases). CDR1 and CDR2 (germline): SGHAT, FQNNGV. V was shortened by 1 base and J by 8 bases, with 21 bases between the two germline ends. CDR3 length equals 17 residues. The chain's CDR3 is CASSLVRGHPLPDTIYF. As DNA, the CDR3 is TGTGCCAGCAGCTTAGTGCGGGGCCATCCCCTCCCTGACACCATATATTTT.

The chain links TRBV4-3 to TRBJ2-3, with a weak D call TRBD2 (6 bases). V lost 0 bases and J 6 bases, leaving 16 bases between the germline ends. The CDR3 is 16 residues long. The germline V gene has CDR1 LGHNA and CDR2 YSLEER. CDR3 bases: TGCGCCAGCAGCCAAGATGGCGGGACTCGGGTCGATACGCAGTATTTT. Its translation: CASSQDGGTRVDTQYF.

The chain employs TRBV13 and TRBJ2-3; 13 positions agree with TRBD2. The CDR3 sequence is 17 residues long. The J segment lost 0 bases and the V segment lost 4 bases, leaving 4 bases of the junction unmatched. The germline V gene has CDR1 PRHDT and CDR2 FYEKMQ (reference sequence). This CDR3 is CASSSRTSGSSTDTQYF. CDR3 nucleotides: TGTGCCAGCAGCTCACGGACTAGCGGGAGTAGCACAGATACGCAGTATTTT.

The V call is TRBV7-9, the J call TRBJ1-1; D is perhaps TRBD1 (5 bases). The CDR3 has 13 amino acids. The germline V and J ends were trimmed by 5 bases and 5 bases, with 12 bases remaining between them. CDR1 is SEHNR, CDR2 FQNEAQ, per germline (reference sequence). CDR3 sequence: CASSEGPWTEAFF. The CDR3 region has the DNA TGTGCCAGCAGCGAGGGGCCTTGGACTGAAGCTTTCTTT. The variable domain in full, completed from reference TRBV7-9 and TRBJ1-1, reads DTGVSQNPRHKITKRGQNVTFRCDPISEHNRLYWYRQTLGQGPEFLTYFQNEAQLEKSRLLSDRFSAERPKGSFSTLEIQRTEQGDSAMYLCASSEGPWTEAFFGQGTRLTVV.

The DNA of the CDR3 is TGTGCCAGCAGTTCGATGTTGGGCAGGGGGCTGGGTAATGAAAAACTGTTTTTT. This gives the protein CASSSMLGRGLGNEKLFF. This chain joins TRBV28 and TRBJ1-4; 8 bases are a match to TRBD1. V was clipped by 4 bases and J by 4 bases; unmatched bases: 14. Germline assignment: CDR1 MDHEN and CDR2 SYDVKM. This CDR3 contains 18 residues.

This rearrangement joins TRBV11-2 to TRBJ2-7; D tentatively fits TRBD1 or TRBD2 (5 bases each). The CDR3 is 15 amino acids. V shed 3 bases and J shed 5 bases, with 17 bases lying between them. The germline V gene encodes CDR1 SGHAT and CDR2 FQNNGV. CDR3 nucleotide sequence: TGTGCCAGCAGCTTGGGGGTTGTTCGTGGGAACGAGCAGTACTTC. This encodes CASSLGVVRGNEQYF. Together with reference TRBV11-2 and TRBJ2-7, the CDR3 gives the full variable domain: EAGVAQSPRYKIIEKRQSVAFWCNPISGHATLYWYQQILGQGPKLLIQFQNNGVVDDSQLPKDRFSAERLKGVDSTLKIQPAKLEDSAVYLCASSLGVVRGNEQYFGPGTRLTVT.

The V gene is TRBV10-3, the J gene TRBJ2-2; D remains unclear. The CDR3 has 15 residues. CDR1 and CDR2 from the germline V gene are ENHRY and SYGVKD. Trimming removed 10 bases from V and 1 base from J, with 16 bases in between. In DNA, the CDR3 is TGTGCCACCCTAAGCTCAGGCCAGAACACCGGGGAGCTGTTTTTT. It encodes CATLSSGQNTGELFF.